This note documents a single TCR beta chain sequence. TCRdb used MiXCR to reprocess the 5' RACE reads, holding one entry per CDR3 protein. The table has some 300,000 distinct CDR3 sequences, approximately 8% seen once; the top ten hold approximately 15%. This entry is derived from a study of T cells after yellow fever vaccination. This specimen was PBMCs, taken roughly 45 days after the first yellow fever vaccination. The TCR originated in a young man who received the YFV17D yellow fever vaccine.

CDR3 region: CASSLISDEQFF. The CDR3 DNA is TGTGCCAGCAGCTTAATTTCAGATGAGCAGTTCTTC. The chain has TRBV7-9 and TRBJ2-1, with no clear D. Looked up from germline, CDR1 is SEHNR and CDR2 is FQNEAQ (reference sequence). The CDR3 is 12 residues long. The V end was cut by 2 bases, the J end by 8 bases, with 7 bases between.